This record concerns one T cell receptor beta chain sequence. Per germline, CDR1 MNHEY and CDR2 SMNVEV (reference sequence). Trimming took 6 bases from V and 5 from J; bases not matched to a gene: 5. The length of the CDR3 is 14 residues. This sample stems from a study of T cell changes during pregnancy in multiple sclerosis. Only in-frame clones appear in the TCRdb table, and some are missing; sequencing was by immunoSEQ multiplex PCR. The repertoire holds approximately 38,000 clones, with approximately 94% as singletons. The sequence was collected from a female donor with multiple sclerosis, enrolled in a pregnancy study. This chain uses TRBV27 with TRBJ1-4; 8 nucleotides line up with TRBD1. This material consisted of peripheral blood, taken in the third trimester of pregnancy. The CDR3 DNA follows: TGTGCCAGCAGCACTACAGGGGGGAATGAAAAACTGTTTTTT. Protein sequence: CASSTTGGNEKLFF.